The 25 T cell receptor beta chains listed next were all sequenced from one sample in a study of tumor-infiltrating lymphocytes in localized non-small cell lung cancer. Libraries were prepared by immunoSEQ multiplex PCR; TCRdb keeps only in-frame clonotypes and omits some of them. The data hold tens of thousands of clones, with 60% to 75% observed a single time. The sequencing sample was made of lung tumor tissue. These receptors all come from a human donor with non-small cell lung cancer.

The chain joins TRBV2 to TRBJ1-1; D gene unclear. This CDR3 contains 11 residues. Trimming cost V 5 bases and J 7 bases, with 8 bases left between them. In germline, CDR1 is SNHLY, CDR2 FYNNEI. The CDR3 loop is CASSLPGEAFF. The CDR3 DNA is TGTGCCAGCAGTCTTCCGGGTGAAGCTTTCTTT.

The CDR3: CASSLGSQETQYF. As DNA, the CDR3 is TGTGCCAGCAGCCTTGGCAGCCAAGAGACCCAGTACTTC. The J gene is TRBJ2-5, the V gene TRBV14, with D unclear. V shed 4 bases and J shed 1 base, with 7 bases lying between them. CDR1 and CDR2 (germline): SGHDN, FVKESK. The CDR3 consists of 13 residues.

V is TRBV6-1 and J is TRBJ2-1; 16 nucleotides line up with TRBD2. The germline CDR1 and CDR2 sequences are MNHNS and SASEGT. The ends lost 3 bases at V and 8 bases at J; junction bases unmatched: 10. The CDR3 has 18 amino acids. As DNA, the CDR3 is TGTGCCAGCAGTGACGCTGCTGGGACTAGCGGGAGGGTGTATGAGCAGTTCTTC. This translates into CASSDAAGTSGRVYEQFF.

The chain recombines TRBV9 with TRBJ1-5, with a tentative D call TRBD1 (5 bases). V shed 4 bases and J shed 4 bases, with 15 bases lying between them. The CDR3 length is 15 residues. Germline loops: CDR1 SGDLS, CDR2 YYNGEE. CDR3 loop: CASSTVGDWNQPQHF. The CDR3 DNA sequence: TGTGCCAGCAGCACGGTCGGGGACTGGAATCAGCCCCAGCATTTT.

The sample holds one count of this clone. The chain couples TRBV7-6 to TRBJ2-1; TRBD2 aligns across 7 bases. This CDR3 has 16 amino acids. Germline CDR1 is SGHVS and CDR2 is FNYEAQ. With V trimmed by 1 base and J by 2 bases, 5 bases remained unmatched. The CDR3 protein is CASSLVRRETYNEQFF. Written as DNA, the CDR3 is TGTGCCAGCAGCTTAGTTAGGCGGGAGACCTACAATGAGCAGTTCTTC.

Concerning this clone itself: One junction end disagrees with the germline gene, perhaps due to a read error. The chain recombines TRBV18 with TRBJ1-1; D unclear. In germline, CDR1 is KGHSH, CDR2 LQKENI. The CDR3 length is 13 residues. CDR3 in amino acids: CASSPYMNSEAFF. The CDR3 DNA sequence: TGTGCCAGCTCACCGTATATGAACTCTGAAGCTTTCTTT.

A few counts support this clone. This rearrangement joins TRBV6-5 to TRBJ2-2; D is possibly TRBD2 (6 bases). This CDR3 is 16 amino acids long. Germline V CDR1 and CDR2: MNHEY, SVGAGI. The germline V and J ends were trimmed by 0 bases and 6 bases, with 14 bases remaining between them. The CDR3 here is CASSYSPGSSAGELFF. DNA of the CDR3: TGTGCCAGCAGTTACTCCCCCGGGAGCTCGGCCGGGGAGCTGTTTTTT.

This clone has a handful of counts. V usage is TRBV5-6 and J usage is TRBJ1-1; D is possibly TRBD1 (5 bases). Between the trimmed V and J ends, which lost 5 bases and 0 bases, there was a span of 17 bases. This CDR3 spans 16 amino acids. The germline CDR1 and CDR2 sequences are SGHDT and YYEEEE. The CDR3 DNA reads TGTGCCAGCAGTCCATCTACCCAGGGAATGAACACTGAAGCTTTCTTT. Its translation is CASSPSTQGMNTEAFF.

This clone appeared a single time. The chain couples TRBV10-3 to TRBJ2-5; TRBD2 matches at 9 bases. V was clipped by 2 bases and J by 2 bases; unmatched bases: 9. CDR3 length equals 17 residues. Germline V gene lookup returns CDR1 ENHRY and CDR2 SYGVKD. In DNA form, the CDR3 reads TGTGCCATCAGTGAGGGGGTCCTAGCGGGACATCAAGAGACCCAGTACTTC. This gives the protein CAISEGVLAGHQETQYF.

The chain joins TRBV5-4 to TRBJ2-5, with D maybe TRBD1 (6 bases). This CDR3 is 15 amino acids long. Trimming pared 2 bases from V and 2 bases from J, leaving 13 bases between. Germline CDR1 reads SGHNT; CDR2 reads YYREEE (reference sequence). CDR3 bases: TGTGCCAGCAGCTTCGGACAGTCAACACAAGAGACCCAGTACTTC. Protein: CASSFGQSTQETQYF. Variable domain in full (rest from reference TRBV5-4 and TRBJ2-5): ETGVTQSPTHLIKTRGQQVTLRCSSQSGHNTVSWYQQALGQGPQFIFQYYREEENGRGNFPPRFSGLQFPNYSSELNVNALELDDSALYLCASSFGQSTQETQYFGPGTRLLVL.

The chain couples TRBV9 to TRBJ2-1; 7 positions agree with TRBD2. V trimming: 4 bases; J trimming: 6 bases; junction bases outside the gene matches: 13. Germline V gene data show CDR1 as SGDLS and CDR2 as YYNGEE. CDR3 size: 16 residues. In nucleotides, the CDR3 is TGTGCCAGCAGCCCCCTCAGCGGGATAGGCATCAATGAGCAGTTCTTC. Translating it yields CASSPLSGIGINEQFF.

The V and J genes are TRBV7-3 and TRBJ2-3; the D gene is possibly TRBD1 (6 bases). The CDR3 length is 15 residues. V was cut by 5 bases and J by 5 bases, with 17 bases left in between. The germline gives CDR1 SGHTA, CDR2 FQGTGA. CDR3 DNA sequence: TGTGCCAGCAGCCCCTCAGGGGCCGAAGAAGATACGCAGTATTTT. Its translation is CASSPSGAEEDTQYF. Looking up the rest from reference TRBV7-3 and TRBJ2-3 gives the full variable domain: GAGVSQTPSNKVTEKGKYVELRCDPISGHTALYWYRQSLGQGPEFLIYFQGTGAADDSGLPNDRFFAVRPEGSVSTLKIQRTERGDSAVYLCASSPSGAEEDTQYFGPGTRLTVL.

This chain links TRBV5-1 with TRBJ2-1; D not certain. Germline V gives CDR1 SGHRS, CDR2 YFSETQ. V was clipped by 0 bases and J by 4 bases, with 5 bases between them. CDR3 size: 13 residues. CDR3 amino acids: CASSLGKYNEQFF. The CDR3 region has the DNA TGCGCCAGCAGCTTGGGAAAATACAATGAGCAGTTCTTC.

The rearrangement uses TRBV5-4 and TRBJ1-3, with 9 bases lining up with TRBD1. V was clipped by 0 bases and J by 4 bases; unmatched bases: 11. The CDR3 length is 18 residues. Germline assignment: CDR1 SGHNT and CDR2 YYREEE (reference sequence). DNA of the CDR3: TGTGCCAGCAGCTTGGGTGCACAGGGACAGGGAACGGGAAACACCATATATTTT. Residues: CASSLGAQGQGTGNTIYF.

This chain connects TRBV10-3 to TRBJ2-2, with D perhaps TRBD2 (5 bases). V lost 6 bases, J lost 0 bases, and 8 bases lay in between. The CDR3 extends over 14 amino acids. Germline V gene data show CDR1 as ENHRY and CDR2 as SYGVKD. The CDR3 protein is CAIRELANTGELFF. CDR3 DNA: TGTGCCATCAGAGAACTAGCGAACACCGGGGAGCTGTTTTTT.

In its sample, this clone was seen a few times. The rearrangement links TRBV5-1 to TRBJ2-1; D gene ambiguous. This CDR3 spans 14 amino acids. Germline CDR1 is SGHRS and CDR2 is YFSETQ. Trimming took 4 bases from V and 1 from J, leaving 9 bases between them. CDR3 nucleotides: TGCGCCAGCAGCAAACAGCTGTCCTACAATGAGCAGTTCTTC. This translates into CASSKQLSYNEQFF.

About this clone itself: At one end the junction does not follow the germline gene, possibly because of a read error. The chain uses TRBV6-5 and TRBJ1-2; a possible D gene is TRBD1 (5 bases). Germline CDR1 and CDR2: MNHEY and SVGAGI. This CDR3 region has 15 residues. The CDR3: CASSYSPQGAYGCTF. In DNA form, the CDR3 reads TGTGCCAGCAGTTACTCTCCCCAAGGGGCTTATGGCTGCACCTTC.

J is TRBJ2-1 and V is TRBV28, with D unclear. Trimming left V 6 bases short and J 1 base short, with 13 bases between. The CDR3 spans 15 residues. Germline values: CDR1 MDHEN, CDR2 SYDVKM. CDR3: CASSGRAVSYNEQFF. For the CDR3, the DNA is TGTGCCAGCAGCGGAAGGGCCGTATCCTACAATGAGCAGTTCTTC.

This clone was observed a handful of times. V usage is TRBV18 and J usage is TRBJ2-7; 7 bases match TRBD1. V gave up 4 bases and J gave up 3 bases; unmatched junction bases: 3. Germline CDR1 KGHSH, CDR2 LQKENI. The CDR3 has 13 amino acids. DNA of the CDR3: TGTGCCAGCTCACGGGGACAGAGCTACGAGCAGTACTTC. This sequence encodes CASSRGQSYEQYF.

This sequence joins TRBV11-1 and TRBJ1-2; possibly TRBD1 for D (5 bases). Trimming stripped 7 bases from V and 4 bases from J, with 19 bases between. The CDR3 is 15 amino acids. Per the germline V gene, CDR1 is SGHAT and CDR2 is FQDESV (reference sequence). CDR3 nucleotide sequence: TGTGCCAGCACTCCAAGTGGGGGAGGAAGCTATGGCTACACCTTC. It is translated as CASTPSGGGSYGYTF.

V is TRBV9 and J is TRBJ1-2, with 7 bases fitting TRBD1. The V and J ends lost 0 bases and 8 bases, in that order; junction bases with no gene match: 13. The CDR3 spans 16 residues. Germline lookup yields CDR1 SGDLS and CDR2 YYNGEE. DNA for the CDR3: TGTGCCAGCAGCGTAGGAGGGATCAGGGGGTCGGGGGGCTACACCTTC. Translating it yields CASSVGGIRGSGGYTF.

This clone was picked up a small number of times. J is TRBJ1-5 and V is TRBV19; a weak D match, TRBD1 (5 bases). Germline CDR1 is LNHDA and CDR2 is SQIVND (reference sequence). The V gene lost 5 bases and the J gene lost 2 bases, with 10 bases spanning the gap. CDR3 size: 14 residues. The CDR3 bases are TGTGCCAGTAGTGGGGGGTCGGGCAATCAGCCCCAGCATTTT. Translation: CASSGGSGNQPQHF. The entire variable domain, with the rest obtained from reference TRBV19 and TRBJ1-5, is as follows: DGGITQSPKYLFRKEGQNVTLSCEQNLNHDAMYWYRQDPGQGLRLIYYSQIVNDFQKGDIAEGYSVSREKKESFPLTVTSAQKNPTAFYLCASSGGSGNQPQHFGDGTRLSIL.

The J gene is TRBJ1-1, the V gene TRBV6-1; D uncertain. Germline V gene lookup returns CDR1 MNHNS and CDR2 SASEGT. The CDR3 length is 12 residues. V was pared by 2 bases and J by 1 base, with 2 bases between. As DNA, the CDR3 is TGTGCCAGCAGTGAACAGAACACTGAAGCTTTCTTT. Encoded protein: CASSEQNTEAFF.

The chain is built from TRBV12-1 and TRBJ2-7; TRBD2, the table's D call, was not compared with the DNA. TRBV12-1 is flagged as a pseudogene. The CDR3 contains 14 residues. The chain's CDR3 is CASSPILAFVEQYF. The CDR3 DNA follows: TGTGCCAGCAGCCCCATACTAGCGTTCGTAGAGCAGTACTTC.

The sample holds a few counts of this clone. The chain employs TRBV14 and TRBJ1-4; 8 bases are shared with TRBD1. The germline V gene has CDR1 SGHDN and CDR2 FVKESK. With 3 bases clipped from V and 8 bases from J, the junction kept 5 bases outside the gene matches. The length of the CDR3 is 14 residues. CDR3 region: CASSHQGAREKLFF. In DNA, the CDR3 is TGTGCCAGCAGCCACCAGGGGGCTCGAGAAAAACTGTTTTTT.